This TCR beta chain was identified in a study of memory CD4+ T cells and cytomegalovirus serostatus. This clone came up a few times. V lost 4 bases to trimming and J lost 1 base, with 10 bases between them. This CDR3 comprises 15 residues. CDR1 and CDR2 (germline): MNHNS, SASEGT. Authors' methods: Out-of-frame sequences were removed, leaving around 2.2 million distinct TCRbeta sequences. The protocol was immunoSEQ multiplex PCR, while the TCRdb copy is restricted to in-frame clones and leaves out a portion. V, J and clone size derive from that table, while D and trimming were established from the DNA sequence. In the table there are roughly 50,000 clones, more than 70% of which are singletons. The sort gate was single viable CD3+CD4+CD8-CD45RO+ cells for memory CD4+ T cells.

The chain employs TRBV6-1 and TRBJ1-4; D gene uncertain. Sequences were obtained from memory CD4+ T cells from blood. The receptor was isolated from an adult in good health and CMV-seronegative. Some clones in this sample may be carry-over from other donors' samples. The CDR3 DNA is TGTGCCAGCAGTGCTGGACGAAGAACTAATGAAAAACTGTTTTTT. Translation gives CASSAGRRTNEKLFF.